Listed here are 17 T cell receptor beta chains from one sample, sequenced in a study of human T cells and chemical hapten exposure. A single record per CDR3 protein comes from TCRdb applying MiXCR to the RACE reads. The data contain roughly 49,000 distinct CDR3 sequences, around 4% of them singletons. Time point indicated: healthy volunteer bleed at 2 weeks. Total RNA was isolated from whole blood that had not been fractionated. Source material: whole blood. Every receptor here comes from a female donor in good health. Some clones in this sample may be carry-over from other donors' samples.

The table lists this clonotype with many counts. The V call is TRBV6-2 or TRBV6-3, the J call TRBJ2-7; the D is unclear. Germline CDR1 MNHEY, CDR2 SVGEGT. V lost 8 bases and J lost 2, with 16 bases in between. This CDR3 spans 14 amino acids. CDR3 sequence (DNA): TGTGCCAGCGGACCCGGCGCCCCGCCCTACGAGCAGTACTTC. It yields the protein CASGPGAPPYEQYF.

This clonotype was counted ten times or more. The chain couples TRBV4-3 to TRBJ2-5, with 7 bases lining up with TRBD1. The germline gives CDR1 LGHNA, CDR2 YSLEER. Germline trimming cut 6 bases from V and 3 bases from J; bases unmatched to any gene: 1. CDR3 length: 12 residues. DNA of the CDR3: TGCGCCAGCAGTGGGACAGAAGAGACCCAGTACTTC. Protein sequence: CASSGTEETQYF.

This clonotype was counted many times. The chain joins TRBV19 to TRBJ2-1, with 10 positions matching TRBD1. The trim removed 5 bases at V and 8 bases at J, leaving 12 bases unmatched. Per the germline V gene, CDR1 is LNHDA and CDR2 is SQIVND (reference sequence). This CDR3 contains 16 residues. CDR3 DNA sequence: TGTGCCAGTAGTCCCGTCGGACAGGGGGAATCCGATGAGCAGTTCTTC. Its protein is CASSPVGQGESDEQFF.

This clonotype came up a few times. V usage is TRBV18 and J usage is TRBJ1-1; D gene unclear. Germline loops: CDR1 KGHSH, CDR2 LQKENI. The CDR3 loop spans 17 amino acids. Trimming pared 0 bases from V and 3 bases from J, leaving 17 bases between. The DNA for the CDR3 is TGTGCCAGCTCACCACCGAATTCCGCGGCGAGGGACACTGAAGCTTTCTTT. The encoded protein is CASSPPNSAARDTEAFF.

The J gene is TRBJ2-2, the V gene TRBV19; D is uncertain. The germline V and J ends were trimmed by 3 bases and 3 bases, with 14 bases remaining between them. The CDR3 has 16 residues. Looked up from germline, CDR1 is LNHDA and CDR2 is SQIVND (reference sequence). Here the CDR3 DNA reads TGTGCCAGTAGTATTCCCCGGACCTCGGACACCGGGGAGCTGTTTTTT. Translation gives CASSIPRTSDTGELFF.

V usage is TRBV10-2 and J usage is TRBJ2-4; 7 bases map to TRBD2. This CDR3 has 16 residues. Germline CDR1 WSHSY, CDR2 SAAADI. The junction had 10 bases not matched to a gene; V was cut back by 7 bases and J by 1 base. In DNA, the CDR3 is TGCGCCAGCAACCCCGGGGACTACTGGGCCAAAAACATTCAGTACTTC. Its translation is CASNPGDYWAKNIQYF.

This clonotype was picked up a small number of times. The CDR3: CASRGGDSPLHF. The CDR3 DNA sequence: TGTGCCAGCCGTGGTGGGGATTCACCCCTCCACTTT. The chain combines TRBV5-4 with TRBJ1-6; D is uncertain. The V gene's germline CDR1 is SGHNT and CDR2 YYREEE (reference sequence). Between the trimmed V and J ends, which lost 7 bases and 8 bases, there was a span of 10 bases. The CDR3 spans 12 residues.

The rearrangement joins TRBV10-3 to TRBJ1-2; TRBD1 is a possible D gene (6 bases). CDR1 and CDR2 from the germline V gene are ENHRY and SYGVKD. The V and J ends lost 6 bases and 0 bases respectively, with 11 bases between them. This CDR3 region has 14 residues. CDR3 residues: CAISQRTANYGYTF. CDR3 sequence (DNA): TGTGCCATCAGCCAAAGGACAGCTAACTATGGCTACACCTTC.

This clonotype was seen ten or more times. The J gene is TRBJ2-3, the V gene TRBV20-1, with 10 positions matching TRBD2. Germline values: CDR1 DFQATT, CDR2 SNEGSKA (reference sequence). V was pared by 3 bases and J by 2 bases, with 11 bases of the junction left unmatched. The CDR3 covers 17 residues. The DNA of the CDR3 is TGCAGTGCTAGTCTAGCGGGGGATACACGATCCACAGATACGCAGTATTTT. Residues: CSASLAGDTRSTDTQYF.

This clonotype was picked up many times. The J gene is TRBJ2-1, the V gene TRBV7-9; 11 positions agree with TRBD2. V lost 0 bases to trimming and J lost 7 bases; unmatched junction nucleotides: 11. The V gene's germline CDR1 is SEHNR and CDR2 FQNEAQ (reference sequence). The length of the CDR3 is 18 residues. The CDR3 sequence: CASSLAILLAGGSNEQFF. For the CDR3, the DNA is TGTGCCAGCAGCTTAGCGATCCTTTTAGCGGGGGGGAGTAATGAGCAGTTCTTC. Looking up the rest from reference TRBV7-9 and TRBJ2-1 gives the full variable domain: DTGVSQNPRHKITKRGQNVTFRCDPISEHNRLYWYRQTLGQGPEFLTYFQNEAQLEKSRLLSDRFSAERPKGSFSTLEIQRTEQGDSAMYLCASSLAILLAGGSNEQFFGPGTRLTVL.

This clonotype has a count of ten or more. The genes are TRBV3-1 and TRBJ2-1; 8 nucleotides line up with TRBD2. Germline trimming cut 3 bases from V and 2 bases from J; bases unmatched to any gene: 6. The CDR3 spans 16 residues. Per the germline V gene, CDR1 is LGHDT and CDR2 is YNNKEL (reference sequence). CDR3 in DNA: TGTGCCAGCAGCCATCATAGCGGGGAGACCTACAATGAGCAGTTCTTC. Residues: CASSHHSGETYNEQFF.

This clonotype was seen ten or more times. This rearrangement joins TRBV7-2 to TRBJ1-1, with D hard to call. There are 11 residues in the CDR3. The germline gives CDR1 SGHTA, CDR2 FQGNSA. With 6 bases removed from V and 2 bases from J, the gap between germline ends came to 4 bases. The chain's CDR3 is CASSQNTEAFF. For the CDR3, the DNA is TGTGCCAGCAGTCAAAACACTGAAGCTTTCTTT.

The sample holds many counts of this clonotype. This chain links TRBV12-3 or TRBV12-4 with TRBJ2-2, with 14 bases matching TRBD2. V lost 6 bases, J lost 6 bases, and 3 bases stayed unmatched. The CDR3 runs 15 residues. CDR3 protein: CASRLTSGGAGELFF. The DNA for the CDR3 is TGTGCCAGCAGACTGACTAGCGGGGGGGCCGGGGAGCTGTTTTTT.

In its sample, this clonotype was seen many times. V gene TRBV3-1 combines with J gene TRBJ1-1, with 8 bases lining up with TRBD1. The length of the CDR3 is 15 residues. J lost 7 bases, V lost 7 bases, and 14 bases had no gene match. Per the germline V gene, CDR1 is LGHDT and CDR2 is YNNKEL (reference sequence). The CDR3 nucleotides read TGTGCCAGCACCCCCACGTTCAGACAGGGGCGTGAAGCTTTCTTT. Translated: CASTPTFRQGREAFF. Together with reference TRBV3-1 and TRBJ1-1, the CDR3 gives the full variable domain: DTAVSQTPKYLVTQMGNDKSIKCEQNLGHDTMYWYKQDSKKFLKIMFSYNNKELIINETVPNRFSPKSPDKAHLNLHINSLELGDSAVYFCASTPTFRQGREAFFGQGTRLTVV.

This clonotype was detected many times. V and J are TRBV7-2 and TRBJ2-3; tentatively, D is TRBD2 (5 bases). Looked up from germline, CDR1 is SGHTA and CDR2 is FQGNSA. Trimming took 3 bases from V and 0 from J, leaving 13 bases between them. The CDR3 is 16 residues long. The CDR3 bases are TGTGCCAGCAGCTTGGCAGCGGCCCCTAGCACAGATACGCAGTATTTT. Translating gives CASSLAAAPSTDTQYF. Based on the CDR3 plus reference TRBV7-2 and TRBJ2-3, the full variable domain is GAGVSQSPSNKVTEKGKDVELRCDPISGHTALYWYRQSLGQGLEFLIYFQGNSAPDKSGLPSDRFSAERTGGSVSTLTIQRTQQEDSAVYLCASSLAAAPSTDTQYFGPGTRLTVL.

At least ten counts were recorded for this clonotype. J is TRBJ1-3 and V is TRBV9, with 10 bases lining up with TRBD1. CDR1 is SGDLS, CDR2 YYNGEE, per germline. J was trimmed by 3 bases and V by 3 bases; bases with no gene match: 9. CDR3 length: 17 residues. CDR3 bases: TGTGCCAGCAGCGCACATTCCGGGACAGGGGTTGGAAACACCATATATTTT. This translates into CASSAHSGTGVGNTIYF.

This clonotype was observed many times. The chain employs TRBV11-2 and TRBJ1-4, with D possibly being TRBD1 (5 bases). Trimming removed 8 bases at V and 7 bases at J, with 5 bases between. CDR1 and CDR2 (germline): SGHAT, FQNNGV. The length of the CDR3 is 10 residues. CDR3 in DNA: TGTGCCAGCCAGGGTGAAAAACTGTTTTTT. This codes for CASQGEKLFF.